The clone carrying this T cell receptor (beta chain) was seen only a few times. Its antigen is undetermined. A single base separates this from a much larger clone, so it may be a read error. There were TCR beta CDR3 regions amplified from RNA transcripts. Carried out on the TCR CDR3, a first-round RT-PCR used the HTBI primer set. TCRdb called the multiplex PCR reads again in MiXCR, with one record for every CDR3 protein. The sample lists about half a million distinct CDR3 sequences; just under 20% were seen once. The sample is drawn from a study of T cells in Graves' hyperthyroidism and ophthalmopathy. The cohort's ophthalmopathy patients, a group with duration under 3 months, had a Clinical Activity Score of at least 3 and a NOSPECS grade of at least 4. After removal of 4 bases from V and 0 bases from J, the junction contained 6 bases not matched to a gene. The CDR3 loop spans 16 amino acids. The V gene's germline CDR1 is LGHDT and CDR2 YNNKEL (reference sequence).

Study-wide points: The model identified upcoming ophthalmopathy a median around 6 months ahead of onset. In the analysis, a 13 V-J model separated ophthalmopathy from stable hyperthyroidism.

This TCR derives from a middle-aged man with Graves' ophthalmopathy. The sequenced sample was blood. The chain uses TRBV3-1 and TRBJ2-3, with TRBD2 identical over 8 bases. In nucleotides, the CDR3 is TGTGCCAGCAGCCCTAGGGGCGGGGGGAGCACAGATACGCAGTATTTT. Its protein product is CASSPRGGGSTDTQYF.